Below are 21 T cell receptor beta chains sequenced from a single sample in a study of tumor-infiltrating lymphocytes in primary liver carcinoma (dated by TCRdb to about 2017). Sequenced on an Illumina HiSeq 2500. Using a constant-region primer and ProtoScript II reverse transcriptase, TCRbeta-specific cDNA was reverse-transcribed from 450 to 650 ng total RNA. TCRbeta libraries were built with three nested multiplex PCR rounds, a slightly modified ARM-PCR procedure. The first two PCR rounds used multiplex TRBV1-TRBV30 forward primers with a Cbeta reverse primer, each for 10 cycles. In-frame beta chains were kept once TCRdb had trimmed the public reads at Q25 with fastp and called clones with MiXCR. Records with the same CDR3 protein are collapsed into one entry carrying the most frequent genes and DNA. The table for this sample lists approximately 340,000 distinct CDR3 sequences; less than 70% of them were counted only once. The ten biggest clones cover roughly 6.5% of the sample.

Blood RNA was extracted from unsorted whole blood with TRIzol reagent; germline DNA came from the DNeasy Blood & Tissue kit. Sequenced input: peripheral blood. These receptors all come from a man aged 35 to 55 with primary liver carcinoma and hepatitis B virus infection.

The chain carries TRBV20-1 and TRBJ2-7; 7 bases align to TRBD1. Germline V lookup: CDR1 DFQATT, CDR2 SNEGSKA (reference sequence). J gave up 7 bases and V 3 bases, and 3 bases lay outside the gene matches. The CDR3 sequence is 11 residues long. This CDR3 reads CSARQGVEQYF. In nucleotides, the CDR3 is TGCAGTGCTAGGCAGGGGGTAGAGCAGTACTTC.

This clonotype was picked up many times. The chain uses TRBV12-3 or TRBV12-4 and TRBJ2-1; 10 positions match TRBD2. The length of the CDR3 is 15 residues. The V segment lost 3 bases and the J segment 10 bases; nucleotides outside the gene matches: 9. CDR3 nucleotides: TGTGCCAGCAGTTTTTTAGCGGGAGGTGGTGGGGAGCAGTTCTTC. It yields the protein CASSFLAGGGGEQFF.

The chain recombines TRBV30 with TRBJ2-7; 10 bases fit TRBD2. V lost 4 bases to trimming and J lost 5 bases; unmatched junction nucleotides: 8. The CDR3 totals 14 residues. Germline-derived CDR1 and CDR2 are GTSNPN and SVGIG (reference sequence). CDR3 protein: CAWTRAGGLNEQYF. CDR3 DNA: TGTGCCTGGACCCGAGCGGGAGGGCTCAACGAGCAGTACTTC.

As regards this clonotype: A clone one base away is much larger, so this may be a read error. The CDR3 loop reads CASSQVGGHNSPLHF. DNA of the CDR3: TGCGCCAGCAGCCAAGTAGGGGGTCATAATTCACCCCTCCACTTT. The gene calls are TRBV4-1 and TRBJ1-6; D may be TRBD1 (6 bases). Germline CDR1 and CDR2: MGHRA and YSYEKL. The CDR3 loop spans 15 amino acids. The V end was cut by 1 base, the J end by 5 bases, with 9 bases between.

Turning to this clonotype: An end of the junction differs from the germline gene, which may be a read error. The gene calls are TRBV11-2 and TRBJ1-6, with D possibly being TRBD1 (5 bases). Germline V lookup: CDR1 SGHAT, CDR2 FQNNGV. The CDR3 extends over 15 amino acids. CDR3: CASSLGLGENPPLHF. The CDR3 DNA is TGTGCCAGCAGTTTAGGCCTAGGGGAGAATCCACCCCTCCACTTT.

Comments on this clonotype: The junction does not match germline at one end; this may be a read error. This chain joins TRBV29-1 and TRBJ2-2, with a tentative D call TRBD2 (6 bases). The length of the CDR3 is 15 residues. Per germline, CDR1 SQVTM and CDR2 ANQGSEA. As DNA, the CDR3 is TGCAGCGCCGGGGCGGGGTTCGCGAACGCCGGGGAGCTGTTTTTT. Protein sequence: CSAGAGFANAGELFF.

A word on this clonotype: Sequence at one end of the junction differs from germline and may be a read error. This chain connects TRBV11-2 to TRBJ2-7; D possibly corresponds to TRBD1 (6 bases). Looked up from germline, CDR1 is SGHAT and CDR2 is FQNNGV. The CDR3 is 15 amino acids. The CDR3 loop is CANSVTGLGSGEQYF. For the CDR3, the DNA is TGTGCCAACAGCGTCACAGGGTTGGGGTCCGGCGAGCAGTACTTC.

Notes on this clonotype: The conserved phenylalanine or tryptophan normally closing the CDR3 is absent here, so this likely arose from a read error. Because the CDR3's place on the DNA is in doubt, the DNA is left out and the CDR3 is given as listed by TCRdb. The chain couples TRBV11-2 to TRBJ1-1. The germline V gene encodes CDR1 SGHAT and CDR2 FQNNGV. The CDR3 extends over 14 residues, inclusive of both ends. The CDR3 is CASSLGAGRTEDFL.

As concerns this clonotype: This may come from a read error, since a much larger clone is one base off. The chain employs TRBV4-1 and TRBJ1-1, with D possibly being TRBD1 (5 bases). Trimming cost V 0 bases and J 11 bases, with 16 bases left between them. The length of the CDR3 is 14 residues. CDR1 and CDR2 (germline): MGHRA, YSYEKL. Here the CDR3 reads CASSQDRAGGVAFF. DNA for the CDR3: TGCGCCAGCAGCCAAGATAGGGCGGGAGGGGTCGCTTTCTTT.

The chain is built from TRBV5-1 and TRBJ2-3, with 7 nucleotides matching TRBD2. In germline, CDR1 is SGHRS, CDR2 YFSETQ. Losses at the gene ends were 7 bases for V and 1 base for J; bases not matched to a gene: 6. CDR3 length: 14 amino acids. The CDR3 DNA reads TGCGCCAGCTGGGTGGCGGGAGGCACAGATACGCAGTATTTT. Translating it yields CASWVAGGTDTQYF.

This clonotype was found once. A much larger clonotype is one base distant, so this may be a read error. This CDR3 reads CASSISGHPQETQYF. The CDR3 DNA reads as TGTGCCAGCAGTATCTCGGGACATCCCCAGGAGACCCAGTACTTC. This chain connects TRBV6-5 to TRBJ2-5; perhaps TRBD1 as D (6 bases). V lost 5 bases to trimming and J lost 5 bases, with 18 bases between them. The germline V gene encodes CDR1 MNHEY and CDR2 SVGAGI. This CDR3 has 15 residues.

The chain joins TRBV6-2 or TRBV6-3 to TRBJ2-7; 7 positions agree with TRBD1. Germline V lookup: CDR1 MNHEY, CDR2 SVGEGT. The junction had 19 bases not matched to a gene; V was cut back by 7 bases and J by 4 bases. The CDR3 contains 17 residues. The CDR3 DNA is TGTGCCAGCACCTACAATCCCGGGACAGTGTATTTGTACGAGCAGTACTTC. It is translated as CASTYNPGTVYLYEQYF.

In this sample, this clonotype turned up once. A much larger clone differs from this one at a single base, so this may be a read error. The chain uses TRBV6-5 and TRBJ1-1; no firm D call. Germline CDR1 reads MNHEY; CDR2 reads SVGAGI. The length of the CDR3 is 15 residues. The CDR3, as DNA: TGTGCCAGCAGTTACAGGGCGGATATGGCCACTGAATCTTTCTTT. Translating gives CASSYRADMATESFF.

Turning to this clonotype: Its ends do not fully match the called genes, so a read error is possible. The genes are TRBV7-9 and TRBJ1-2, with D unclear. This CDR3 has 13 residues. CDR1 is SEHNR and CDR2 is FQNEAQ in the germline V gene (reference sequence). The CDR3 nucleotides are TGTGCCAGCAGCTTAGGACGACCGTCAGGCTACAACTTC. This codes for CASSLGRPSGYNF.

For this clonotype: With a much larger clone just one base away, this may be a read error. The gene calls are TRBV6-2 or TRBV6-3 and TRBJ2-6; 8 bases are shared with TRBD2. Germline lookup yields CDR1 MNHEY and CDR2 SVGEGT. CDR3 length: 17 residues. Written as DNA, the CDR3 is TGTGCCAGCAACCAAGCGGGAGCGAGGTCTGGGCCCAACGTCCTGACTTTC. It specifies CASNQAGARSGPNVLTF.

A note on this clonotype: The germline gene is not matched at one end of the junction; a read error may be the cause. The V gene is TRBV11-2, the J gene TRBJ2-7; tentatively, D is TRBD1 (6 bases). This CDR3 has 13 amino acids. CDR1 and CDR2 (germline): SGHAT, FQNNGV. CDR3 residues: CAIRRTGIYEQYF. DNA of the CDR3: TGTGCCATCAGACGTACAGGGATCTACGAGCAGTATTTC.

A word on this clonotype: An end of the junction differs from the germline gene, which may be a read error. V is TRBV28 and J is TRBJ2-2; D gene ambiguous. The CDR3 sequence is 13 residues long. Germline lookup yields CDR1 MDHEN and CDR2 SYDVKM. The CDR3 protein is CTSHCWNTGELFF. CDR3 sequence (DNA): TGTACCAGCCATTGCTGGAACACCGGGGAGCTGTTTTTT.

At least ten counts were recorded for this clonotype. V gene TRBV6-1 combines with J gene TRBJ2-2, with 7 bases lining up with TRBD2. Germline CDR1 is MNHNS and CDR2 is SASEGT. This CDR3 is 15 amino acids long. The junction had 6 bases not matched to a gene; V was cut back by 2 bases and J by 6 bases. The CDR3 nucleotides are TGTGCCAGCAGTGAATTCCGACTAGCCTCCGGGGAGCTGTTTTTT. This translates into CASSEFRLASGELFF.

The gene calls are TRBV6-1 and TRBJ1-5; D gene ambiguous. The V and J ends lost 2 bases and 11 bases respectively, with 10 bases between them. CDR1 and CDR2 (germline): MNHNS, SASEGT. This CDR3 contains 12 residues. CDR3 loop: CASSERCLAQHF. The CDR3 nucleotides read TGTGCCAGCAGTGAACGGTGCCTCGCCCAGCATTTT.

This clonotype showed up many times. CDR3 amino acids: CASSQDLTSGTVNEQFF. The CDR3 bases are TGCGCCAGCAGCCAAGATTTGACTAGCGGGACTGTCAATGAGCAGTTCTTC. J is TRBJ2-1 and V is TRBV4-3; TRBD2 agrees at 11 bases. The CDR3 totals 17 residues. V was pared by 0 bases and J by 6 bases, with 7 bases of the junction left unmatched. Germline loops: CDR1 LGHNA, CDR2 YSLEER.

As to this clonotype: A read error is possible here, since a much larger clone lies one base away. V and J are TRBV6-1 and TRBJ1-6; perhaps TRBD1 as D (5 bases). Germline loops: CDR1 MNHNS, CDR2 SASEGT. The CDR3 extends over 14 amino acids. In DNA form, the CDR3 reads TGTGCCAGCAGTTTTCGGGACGATAATTCACCCCTCAACTTT. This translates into CASSFRDDNSPLNF.